This is a list of T cell receptor beta chains from one sample in a study of CD8 T cells in ankylosing spondylitis. TCRdb independently ran MiXCR on the 5' RACE reads; one entry per CDR3 protein. The sample consists of 150,000 to 200,000 distinct CDR3 sequences, 9.5% to 15% of them appearing once. Sequencing was done on a sample of blood, either unsorted or a sorted T cell fraction (not recorded which). The source is a male donor with ankylosing spondylitis or in good health (not recorded which). Both conserved end residues are part of each CDR3. Each record gives: J gene, V gene, D gene, clone size, CDR3 DNA, CDR3 protein. D genes are given only for firm matches. Rows may omit the clone size; those that give it use once, few, many or a size class.

j_gene: TRBJ1-5
v_gene: TRBV7-2
d_gene: .
abundance: few
CDR3nt: TGTGCCAGCAGCTTTCAGGGCGGTCAGCCCCAGCATTTT
CDR3aa: CASSFQGGQPQHF

j_gene: TRBJ2-3
v_gene: TRBV12-3/TRBV12-4
d_gene: .
abundance: many
CDR3nt: TGTGCCAGCCTTGGACCGTATGACACAGATACGCAGTATTTT
CDR3aa: CASLGPYDTDTQYF

j_gene: TRBJ1-1
v_gene: TRBV30
d_gene: .
abundance: .
CDR3nt: TGTGCCTGGAGGCCCGGCGCGGAGAACACTGAAGCTTTCTTT
CDR3aa: CAWRPGAENTEAFF

j_gene: TRBJ2-3
v_gene: TRBV7-9
d_gene: TRBD2
abundance: .
CDR3nt: TGTGCCAGCAGCTTAGAAGCGGGAGACACCGGGCATACGCAGTATTTT
CDR3aa: CASSLEAGDTGHTQYF

j_gene: TRBJ2-1
v_gene: TRBV4-1
d_gene: TRBD2
abundance: many
CDR3nt: TGCGCCAGCAGCCAAGAAGCAGGACTAGCCTACAATGAGCAGTTCTTC
CDR3aa: CASSQEAGLAYNEQFF

j_gene: TRBJ2-3
v_gene: TRBV4-1
d_gene: TRBD1
abundance: .
CDR3nt: TGCGCCAGCAGCCAAGAAGGGGGCCCAGATACGCAGTATTTT
CDR3aa: CASSQEGGPDTQYF

j_gene: TRBJ2-2
v_gene: TRBV12-3/TRBV12-4
d_gene: .
abundance: .
CDR3nt: TGTGCCGAGGGGGAGGGCGGCGGGGAGCTGTTTTTT
CDR3aa: CAEGEGGGELFF

j_gene: TRBJ2-1
v_gene: TRBV7-2
d_gene: TRBD2
abundance: few
CDR3nt: TGTGCCAGCAGCCCCGGGACTAGCGGGGTTGATGAGCAGTTCTTC
CDR3aa: CASSPGTSGVDEQFF

j_gene: TRBJ2-5
v_gene: TRBV20-1
d_gene: TRBD1
abundance: .
CDR3nt: TGCAGTGCTACCTGGGACAGTCAACAAGAGACCCAGTACTTC
CDR3aa: CSATWDSQQETQYF

j_gene: TRBJ2-2
v_gene: TRBV27
d_gene: .
abundance: few
CDR3nt: TGTGCCAGCAGTTTATCGACCGTAACAGGGACTGGGGAGCTGTTTTTT
CDR3aa: CASSLSTVTGTGELFF

j_gene: TRBJ2-3
v_gene: TRBV12-3/TRBV12-4
d_gene: .
abundance: few
CDR3nt: TGTGCCAGCAGTTTTGGCACCTCCTTGTATTTT
CDR3aa: CASSFGTSLYF

j_gene: TRBJ2-1
v_gene: TRBV4-1
d_gene: .
abundance: many
CDR3nt: TGCGCCAGCAGCCAAGAATCCAGCCCCGCGGGATGGAATGAGCAGTTCTTC
CDR3aa: CASSQESSPAGWNEQFF

j_gene: TRBJ2-7
v_gene: TRBV12-3/TRBV12-4
d_gene: TRBD2
abundance: .
CDR3nt: TGTGCCAGCAGCCCCTCGGGGTTAGCGGGAGGGTTCGAGCAGTACTTC
CDR3aa: CASSPSGLAGGFEQYF

j_gene: TRBJ2-2
v_gene: TRBV12-5
d_gene: .
abundance: many
CDR3nt: TGTGCTAGTGGTTTGGTACTAGTCGGGGAGCTGTTTTTT
CDR3aa: CASGLVLVGELFF

j_gene: TRBJ2-1
v_gene: TRBV6-5
d_gene: TRBD2
abundance: .
CDR3nt: TGTGCCAGCAGTTACTCGATAGACGGACTAGCGGGAGTAGATGAGCAGTTCTTC
CDR3aa: CASSYSIDGLAGVDEQFF

j_gene: TRBJ2-1
v_gene: TRBV27
d_gene: .
abundance: few
CDR3nt: TGTGCCAGCAGTTTCCCTGGCTATCAGAATGAGCAGTTCTTC
CDR3aa: CASSFPGYQNEQFF

j_gene: TRBJ1-1
v_gene: TRBV12-3/TRBV12-4
d_gene: .
abundance: few
CDR3nt: TGTGCCAGCAGTCAGTTGGACAAAATCACTGAAGCTTTCTTT
CDR3aa: CASSQLDKITEAFF

j_gene: TRBJ2-2
v_gene: TRBV14
d_gene: .
abundance: few
CDR3nt: TGTGCCAGCAGCCAATTAAACACCGGGGAGCTGTTTTTT
CDR3aa: CASSQLNTGELFF

j_gene: TRBJ2-5
v_gene: TRBV6-1
d_gene: TRBD1
abundance: .
CDR3nt: TGTGCCAGCAGCGACAGACAGGGCCCTCCAGAGACCCAGTACTTC
CDR3aa: CASSDRQGPPETQYF

j_gene: TRBJ2-1
v_gene: TRBV11-2
d_gene: .
abundance: .
CDR3nt: TGTGCCAGCAGCTTAGCCGGGGAGTTCTACAATGAGCAGTTCTTC
CDR3aa: CASSLAGEFYNEQFF

j_gene: TRBJ2-7
v_gene: TRBV5-1
d_gene: .
abundance: many
CDR3nt: TGCGCCAGCAGCTTGTTGTACAACTACGGCGAGCAGTACTTC
CDR3aa: CASSLLYNYGEQYF

j_gene: TRBJ2-3
v_gene: TRBV27
d_gene: .
abundance: .
CDR3nt: TGTGCCAGCAGTTCCCGGGTCTTTAGCACAGATACGCAGTATTTT
CDR3aa: CASSSRVFSTDTQYF

j_gene: TRBJ1-1
v_gene: TRBV12-3/TRBV12-4
d_gene: .
abundance: .
CDR3nt: TGTGCCAGCAGTGAGGGGGTAGGGGGGCTACGCGCTGAAGCTTTCTTT
CDR3aa: CASSEGVGGLRAEAFF

j_gene: TRBJ2-7
v_gene: TRBV20-1
d_gene: TRBD2
abundance: .
CDR3nt: TGCAGTGCTAGAGATCCGACTAGCGGGATGTACGAGCAGTACTTC
CDR3aa: CSARDPTSGMYEQYF

j_gene: TRBJ2-1
v_gene: TRBV27
d_gene: TRBD2
abundance: few
CDR3nt: TGTGCCAGTACTAGCGGGCTTGGGAATGAGCAGTTCTTC
CDR3aa: CASTSGLGNEQFF

j_gene: TRBJ2-5
v_gene: TRBV6-1
d_gene: TRBD2
abundance: .
CDR3nt: TGTGCCAGCAGTGGATCAGCGGGGGGCCAGGAGACCCAGTACTTC
CDR3aa: CASSGSAGGQETQYF

j_gene: TRBJ2-1
v_gene: TRBV7-8
d_gene: .
abundance: .
CDR3nt: TGTGCCAGCAGCTTAGCAAGGGCTAACGAGCAGTTCTTC
CDR3aa: CASSLARANEQFF

j_gene: TRBJ2-2
v_gene: TRBV7-9
d_gene: .
abundance: few
CDR3nt: TGTGCCAGCAGCTGGGGGCCGACCGGGGAGCTGTTTTTT
CDR3aa: CASSWGPTGELFF

j_gene: TRBJ1-2
v_gene: TRBV20-1
d_gene: .
abundance: few
CDR3nt: TGCAGTGCTAGAGTCGACACCCAGAACTATGGCTACACCTTC
CDR3aa: CSARVDTQNYGYTF

j_gene: TRBJ2-1
v_gene: TRBV19
d_gene: TRBD2
abundance: once
CDR3nt: TGTGCCAGTAGTATGGGAACTAGCGGGGACAATGAGCAGTTCTTC
CDR3aa: CASSMGTSGDNEQFF

j_gene: TRBJ2-7
v_gene: TRBV30
d_gene: TRBD2
abundance: .
CDR3nt: TGTGCCTGCGCAGCGGGAGGCCCCTACGAGCAGTACTTC
CDR3aa: CACAAGGPYEQYF

j_gene: TRBJ1-1
v_gene: TRBV7-8
d_gene: .
abundance: .
CDR3nt: TGTGCCAGCAGCTTAGGAGCGGGGGTTCGGGCGTTCGCTGAAGCTTTCTTT
CDR3aa: CASSLGAGVRAFAEAFF

j_gene: TRBJ2-2
v_gene: TRBV4-1
d_gene: TRBD2
abundance: medium-sized
CDR3nt: TGCGCCAGCGGTAGCGGGGTAACCGGGGAGCTGTTTTTT
CDR3aa: CASGSGVTGELFF

j_gene: TRBJ1-1
v_gene: TRBV20-1
d_gene: .
abundance: .
CDR3nt: TGCAGTGCTCGGGACTCCCGCTTAGGTACTGAAGCTTTCTTT
CDR3aa: CSARDSRLGTEAFF

j_gene: TRBJ2-2
v_gene: TRBV9
d_gene: .
abundance: .
CDR3nt: TGTGCCAGCAGCGTAGGTACTATCGGGTCCGGGGAGCTGTTTTTT
CDR3aa: CASSVGTIGSGELFF

j_gene: TRBJ1-6
v_gene: TRBV7-6
d_gene: .
abundance: few
CDR3nt: TGTGCCAGCAGCTTGCGTGGCCGGTCCTCCTATAATTCACCCCTCCACTTT
CDR3aa: CASSLRGRSSYNSPLHF

j_gene: TRBJ2-3
v_gene: TRBV5-6
d_gene: .
abundance: few
CDR3nt: TGTGCCAGCAGCTTTGGGATAGGGGTGGATACGCAGTATTTT
CDR3aa: CASSFGIGVDTQYF

j_gene: TRBJ2-2
v_gene: TRBV29-1
d_gene: .
abundance: many
CDR3nt: TGCAGCGTTAAGGGGACCGGGGAGCTGTTTTTT
CDR3aa: CSVKGTGELFF

j_gene: TRBJ2-5
v_gene: TRBV12-3/TRBV12-4
d_gene: TRBD2
abundance: once
CDR3nt: TGTGCCAGCAGTCCTGGACTAAGCGGGGGGGCCTCTAGAGAGACCCAGTACTTC
CDR3aa: CASSPGLSGGASRETQYF

j_gene: TRBJ2-7
v_gene: TRBV9
d_gene: .
abundance: many
CDR3nt: TGTGCCAGCGCGACGGGCGGGATGGTGTACGAGCAGTACTTC
CDR3aa: CASATGGMVYEQYF

j_gene: TRBJ2-1
v_gene: TRBV5-5
d_gene: .
abundance: .
CDR3nt: TGTGCCAGCAGCCGTGCGGGTCAGGGGTACGGCAATGAGCAGTTCTTC
CDR3aa: CASSRAGQGYGNEQFF

j_gene: TRBJ1-4
v_gene: TRBV5-1
d_gene: .
abundance: many
CDR3nt: TGCGCCAGCAGCTCTTCTACAGGCGAAAAACTGTTTTTT
CDR3aa: CASSSSTGEKLFF

j_gene: TRBJ2-2
v_gene: TRBV13
d_gene: .
abundance: once
CDR3nt: TGTGCCAGCAGGCCCGGGAAGAACTGCGGGGAGCTGTTTTTT
CDR3aa: CASRPGKNCGELFF

j_gene: TRBJ1-1
v_gene: TRBV9
d_gene: .
abundance: .
CDR3nt: TGTGCCAGCAGCGGACCTAGGATGAACACTGAAGCTTTCTTT
CDR3aa: CASSGPRMNTEAFF

j_gene: TRBJ2-1
v_gene: TRBV20-1
d_gene: .
abundance: .
CDR3nt: TGCAGTGCTAGGACTCCCTCTTTCAATGAGCAGTTCTTC
CDR3aa: CSARTPSFNEQFF